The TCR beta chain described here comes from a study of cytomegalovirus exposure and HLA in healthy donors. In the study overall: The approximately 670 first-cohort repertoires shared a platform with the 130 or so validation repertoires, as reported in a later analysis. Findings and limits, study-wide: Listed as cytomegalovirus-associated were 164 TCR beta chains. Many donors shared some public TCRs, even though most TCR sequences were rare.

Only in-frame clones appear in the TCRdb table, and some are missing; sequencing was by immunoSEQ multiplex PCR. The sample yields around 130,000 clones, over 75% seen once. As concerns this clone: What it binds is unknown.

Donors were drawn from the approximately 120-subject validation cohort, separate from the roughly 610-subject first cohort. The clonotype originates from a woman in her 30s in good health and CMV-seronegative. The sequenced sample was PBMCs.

CDR3: CAWSVRTGRHEQFF. CDR3 DNA: TGTGCCTGGAGTGTCAGGACAGGGAGGCATGAGCAGTTCTTC. This chain connects TRBV30 to TRBJ2-1; TRBD1 matches at 8 bases. The CDR3 covers 14 residues. The V segment lost 0 bases and the J segment 8 bases; nucleotides outside the gene matches: 6. The germline gives CDR1 GTSNPN, CDR2 SVGIG (reference sequence).